This record covers a single T cell receptor (beta chain). Its antigen is undetermined. These data originate in a study of T cell responses to AZD1222 COVID-19 vaccine. Overall study findings and caveats: Recipients of AZD1222 seropositive at baseline numbered only 6 or 7. All repertoire sampling was performed exclusively after the peak T cell response. Donors were largely white British and mainly female; clonal diversity was possibly underestimated.

CDR3 length equals 15 residues. CDR1 and CDR2 from the germline V gene are MNHEY and SVGEGT. With V trimmed by 2 bases and J by 8 bases, 8 bases remained unmatched. Generated by immunoSEQ multiplex PCR, the TCRdb table keeps only in-frame clones and is missing some. The sample has 88,000 or so clones, 75% to 90% seen once; the top ten hold 2% to 2.5%. The material was peripheral blood, obtained on day 0 of AZD1222 vaccination. The gene calls are TRBV6-2 or TRBV6-3 and TRBJ2-3; 9 positions match TRBD2. The receptor's source is an adult in good health. The CDR3 here is CASSYTVAGAGTQYF. The CDR3 DNA reads as TGTGCCAGCAGTTACACGGTAGCGGGGGCCGGTACGCAGTATTTT.